The clone carrying this TCR beta chain was found a few times. Its antigen is as yet unknown. TCRdb processed the reads anew with MiXCR; each CDR3 protein has one entry. The sample includes 500,000 to 600,000 distinct CDR3 sequences, 15% to 20% of them seen just once. These data are taken from a study of T cell repertoires in cytomegalovirus infection. At the level of the study: The public TCR beta signatures pointed to both CMV infection and matching HLA type.

V lost 6 bases, J lost 0 bases, and 8 bases stayed unmatched. CDR1 is MDHEN, CDR2 SYDVKM, per germline. The CDR3 length is 17 residues. Findings of the study overall: Clonotypes of TCR beta that were HLA-C-restricted and CMV-specific dominated the ex vivo response.

The chain is built from TRBV28 and TRBJ2-2; 9 bases agree with TRBD1. This sequence originates from a human donor in good health (CMV status not recorded). Some clones in this sample may be carry-over from other donors' samples. The sequenced sample consisted of CD8+ T cells from PBMCs. For the CDR3, the DNA is TGTGCCAGCAGGGCAGGGACAGGGAGATCGAACACCGGGGAGCTGTTTTTT. This encodes CASRAGTGRSNTGELFF.